The 22 T cell receptor beta chains given below trace back to one sample, sequenced in a study of T-cell memory formation after mild COVID-19. TCRdb processed the 5' RACE reads anew with MiXCR; each CDR3 protein has one entry. The table has over 450,000 distinct CDR3 sequences, around 21% seen once; the top ten hold under 15%. The sample comprised PBMCs or a T cell subset sorted from them (not recorded which). These receptors came from an adult woman who had mild COVID-19 (a few samples of this study predate the infection). Cell type and time point are not known.

The rearrangement joins TRBV11-3 to TRBJ2-5, with 14 positions matching TRBD2. V shed 6 bases, J shed 5 bases, and the junction held 14 bases outside the gene matches. Per the germline V gene, CDR1 is SGHNT and CDR2 is YENEEA. CDR3 length: 18 residues. For the CDR3, the DNA is TGTGCCAGCAGTCTACCGGGACTAGCGGGAGTGAGAGGGGAGACCCAGTACTTC. Its translation is CASSLPGLAGVRGETQYF.

CDR3 sequence: CASSVGIYEQYF. The CDR3 DNA follows: TGTGCCAGCAGTGTCGGGATTTACGAGCAGTACTTC. This chain links TRBV6-2 or TRBV6-3 with TRBJ2-7, with D possibly TRBD2 on 5 matching bases. CDR3 length: 12 amino acids. CDR1 is MNHEY, CDR2 SVGEGT, per germline. V shed 5 bases and J shed 4 bases, with 9 bases lying between them.

The chain couples TRBV19 to TRBJ1-5; weak D call: TRBD1 (5 bases). CDR3 size: 18 residues. Germline CDR1 reads LNHDA; CDR2 reads SQIVND (reference sequence). Trimming shortened V by 3 bases and J by 1 base, and 19 bases separated the two germline ends. The CDR3 reads CASSISVGGGRSNQPQHF. The CDR3 DNA reads TGTGCCAGTAGTATTAGCGTGGGGGGAGGTAGGAGCAATCAGCCCCAGCATTTT.

The chain employs TRBV11-2 and TRBJ1-3; the D gene is possibly TRBD1 (5 bases). The CDR3 spans 14 residues. Germline values: CDR1 SGHAT, CDR2 FQNNGV. The ends were cut back, 2 bases at V and 4 bases at J, with 9 bases in the middle. The CDR3 DNA follows: TGTGCCAGCAGCTTAAACAGGCCCGGAAACACCATATATTTT. This encodes CASSLNRPGNTIYF.

The rearrangement links TRBV14 to TRBJ1-1; D not certain. Trimming took 4 bases from V and 4 from J, leaving 16 bases between them. CDR1 SGHDN and CDR2 FVKESK come from the germline V gene. The CDR3 runs 15 residues. CDR3 sequence reads: CASSRSDLPLTEAFF. For the CDR3, the DNA is TGTGCCAGCAGCCGGTCGGACCTGCCCCTCACTGAAGCTTTCTTT.

This clonotype turned up a few times. The chain links TRBV24-1 to TRBJ2-3; 7 bases are shared with TRBD2. The length of the CDR3 is 14 residues. With V trimmed by 2 bases and J by 9 bases, 7 bases remained unmatched. Germline V gives CDR1 KGHDR, CDR2 SFDVKD. The CDR3 region has the DNA TGTGCCACCAGTGATTCAGCGCGGGGGAGGACGCAGTATTTT. Protein: CATSDSARGRTQYF.

This clonotype was seen a few times. The chain couples TRBV14 to TRBJ1-1; D is possibly TRBD1 (6 bases). V was shortened by 4 bases and J by 11 bases, with 17 bases between the two germline ends. The CDR3 runs 13 residues. In germline, CDR1 is SGHDN, CDR2 FVKESK. The CDR3 nucleotides are TGTGCCAGCAGCCTCGGTCGTATAACAGGGGCTTTCTTT. It is translated as CASSLGRITGAFF.

This chain links TRBV12-3 or TRBV12-4 with TRBJ2-7, with D perhaps TRBD2 (5 bases). This CDR3 has 14 residues. Deletions cut 0 bases from V and 6 bases from J, with 12 bases between. CDR3 coding DNA: TGTGCCAGCAGTTTAGCCGGAGGTAGAACCGAGCAGTACTTC. Translating gives CASSLAGGRTEQYF.

V usage is TRBV7-3 and J usage is TRBJ2-5; a weak D match, TRBD2 (5 bases). CDR1 is SGHTA and CDR2 is FQGTGA in the germline V gene. V was shortened by 5 bases and J by 6 bases, with 13 bases between the two germline ends. The CDR3 extends over 13 amino acids. The CDR3 loop is CASSSGNQKTQYF. The CDR3 nucleotides read TGTGCCAGCAGCAGCGGCAACCAGAAGACCCAGTACTTC. The full variable domain, with the rest looked up from reference TRBV7-3 and TRBJ2-5, is GAGVSQTPSNKVTEKGKYVELRCDPISGHTALYWYRQSLGQGPEFLIYFQGTGAADDSGLPNDRFFAVRPEGSVSTLKIQRTERGDSAVYLCASSSGNQKTQYFGPGTRLLVL.

The V and J genes are TRBV12-3 or TRBV12-4 and TRBJ1-1; TRBD1 might be the D (6 bases). V was trimmed by 2 bases and J by 7 bases, leaving 8 bases between them. This CDR3 spans 12 amino acids. CDR3 region: CASSLWGLEAFF. The CDR3 nucleotides are TGTGCCAGCAGTTTATGGGGGCTTGAAGCTTTCTTT.

The rearrangement uses TRBV6-5 and TRBJ2-7, with D maybe TRBD2 (7 bases). The CDR3 contains 15 residues. Germline V lookup: CDR1 MNHEY, CDR2 SVGAGI. Trimming took 6 bases from V and 0 from J, leaving 15 bases between them. The CDR3 protein is CASSPEGGVSYEQYF. CDR3 coding DNA: TGTGCCAGCAGCCCCGAGGGGGGGGTCTCCTACGAGCAGTACTTC.

The chain employs TRBV4-1 and TRBJ1-2, with D maybe TRBD1 (6 bases). This CDR3 spans 16 amino acids. Trimming took off 0 bases at V and 4 bases at J, with 15 bases between the two ends. The germline V gene encodes CDR1 MGHRA and CDR2 YSYEKL. The CDR3 loop reads CASSQDKGRGGYGYTF. CDR3 nucleotides: TGCGCCAGCAGCCAAGATAAGGGCAGAGGGGGCTATGGCTACACCTTC.

This clonotype came up many times. V usage is TRBV7-9 and J usage is TRBJ2-5, with 8 bases aligning to TRBD2. The germline V gene has CDR1 SEHNR and CDR2 FQNEAQ (reference sequence). The ends lost 5 bases at V and 4 bases at J; junction bases unmatched: 6. The CDR3 is 14 amino acids. This chain's CDR3 is CASSPGTSRETQYF. The CDR3, as DNA: TGTGCCAGCAGCCCCGGGACTAGTAGAGAGACCCAGTACTTC.

The CDR3, as DNA: TGCGCCAGCAGCTTATTCGGCGCGGGCACAGATACGCAGTATTTT. This gives the protein CASSLFGAGTDTQYF. The chain has TRBV5-1 and TRBJ2-3, with no clear D. Germline assignment: CDR1 SGHRS and CDR2 YFSETQ. V gave up 2 bases and J gave up 1 base, with 11 bases separating them. This CDR3 comprises 15 residues.

V and J are TRBV3-1 and TRBJ1-2; D not certain. CDR1 is LGHDT, CDR2 YNNKEL, per germline (reference sequence). V was pared by 4 bases and J by 3 bases, with 9 bases between. This CDR3 region has 13 residues. The CDR3 DNA is TGTGCCAGCAGCCCGTACTTGGACTATGGCTACACCTTC. Its translation is CASSPYLDYGYTF.

The table lists this clonotype with a few counts. V and J are TRBV5-6 and TRBJ2-7; D gene ambiguous. Per germline, CDR1 SGHDT and CDR2 YYEEEE. V lost 2 bases, J lost 7 bases, and 19 bases lay in between. The CDR3 consists of 15 residues. Here the CDR3 reads CASSFSSKLNREQYF. Here the CDR3 DNA reads TGTGCCAGCAGCTTTTCCAGCAAATTGAACCGAGAGCAGTACTTC. Supplemented by reference TRBV5-6 and TRBJ2-7, the full variable domain reads DAGVTQSPTHLIKTRGQQVTLRCSPKSGHDTVSWYQQALGQGPQFIFQYYEEEERQRGNFPDRFSGHQFPNYSSELNVNALLLGDSALYLCASSFSSKLNREQYFGPGTRLTVT.

This clonotype turned up a few times. The genes are TRBV27 and TRBJ1-4; D uncertain. Germline CDR1 and CDR2: MNHEY and SMNVEV (reference sequence). V gave up 6 bases and J gave up 4 bases, with 15 bases separating them. CDR3 length equals 15 residues. The CDR3 region has the DNA TGTGCCAGCAGCCGTAATCTCGGAGGTAATGAAAAACTGTTTTTT. Its translation is CASSRNLGGNEKLFF.

This clonotype showed up many times. The rearrangement uses TRBV20-1 and TRBJ2-7; 11 nucleotides match TRBD2. The J segment lost 3 bases and the V segment lost 0 bases, leaving 10 bases of the junction unmatched. Per germline, CDR1 DFQATT and CDR2 SNEGSKA (reference sequence). The CDR3 runs 17 residues. CDR3 sequence reads: CSARDPHETSGDYEQYF. CDR3 coding DNA: TGCAGTGCTAGAGATCCACATGAGACTAGCGGGGACTACGAGCAGTACTTC.

The table lists this clonotype with a few counts. The chain joins TRBV5-4 to TRBJ2-7; D ambiguous. This CDR3 region has 15 residues. V was clipped by 4 bases and J by 4 bases, with 18 bases between them. Looked up from germline, CDR1 is SGHNT and CDR2 is YYREEE (reference sequence). The CDR3: CASSNTALNDYEQYF. The CDR3 DNA is TGTGCCAGCAGCAATACAGCTCTCAACGATTACGAGCAGTACTTC.

This clonotype was observed a few times. The rearrangement links TRBV7-2 to TRBJ2-1; possibly TRBD1 or TRBD2 for D (5 bases each). CDR1 is SGHTA, CDR2 FQGNSA, per germline. The CDR3 runs 14 residues. V lost 7 bases and J 8 bases, leaving 18 bases between the germline ends. In DNA form, the CDR3 reads TGTGCCAGCACCATCTTGGGGGTGGCGGATGAGCAGTTCTTC. Translated, it gives CASTILGVADEQFF.

The V and J genes are TRBV29-1 and TRBJ1-2, with TRBD1 as a possible D gene (6 bases). With 3 bases removed from V and 5 bases from J, the gap between germline ends came to 16 bases. Germline assignment: CDR1 SQVTM and CDR2 ANQGSEA. The CDR3 totals 14 residues. DNA for the CDR3: TGCAGCGTTGATCAGCAGGGGTGGGGATATGGCTACACCTTC. Translation gives CSVDQQGWGYGYTF.

The chain is built from TRBV29-1 and TRBJ1-2, with D possibly matching TRBD1 (6 bases). Germline V gives CDR1 SQVTM, CDR2 ANQGSEA. V was clipped by 3 bases and J by 2 bases, with 10 bases between them. The CDR3 runs to 13 residues. CDR3 in amino acids: CSVDVTGNYGYTF. CDR3 nucleotide sequence: TGCAGCGTTGACGTAACAGGGAACTATGGCTACACCTTC.